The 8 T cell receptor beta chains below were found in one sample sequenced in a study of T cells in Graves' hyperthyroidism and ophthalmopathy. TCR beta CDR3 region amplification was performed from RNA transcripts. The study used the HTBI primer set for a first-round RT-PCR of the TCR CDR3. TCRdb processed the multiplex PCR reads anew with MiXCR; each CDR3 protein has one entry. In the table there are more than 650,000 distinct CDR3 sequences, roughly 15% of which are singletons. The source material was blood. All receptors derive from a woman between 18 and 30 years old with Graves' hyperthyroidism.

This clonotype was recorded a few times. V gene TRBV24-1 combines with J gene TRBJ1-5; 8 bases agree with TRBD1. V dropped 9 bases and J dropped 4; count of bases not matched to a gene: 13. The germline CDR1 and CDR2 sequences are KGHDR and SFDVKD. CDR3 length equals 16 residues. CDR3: CATSSSGTGWNQPQHF. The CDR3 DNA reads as TGTGCCACCTCTTCCTCCGGGACAGGCTGGAATCAGCCCCAGCATTTT.

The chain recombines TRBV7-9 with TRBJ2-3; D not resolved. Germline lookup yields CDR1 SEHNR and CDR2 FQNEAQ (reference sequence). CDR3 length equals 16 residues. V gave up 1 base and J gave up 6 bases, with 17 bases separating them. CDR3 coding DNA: TGTGCCAGCAGCTTAGAGGGCAGTTTAAACGGGGATACGCAGTATTTT. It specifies CASSLEGSLNGDTQYF.

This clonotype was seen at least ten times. CDR3 protein: CASSYHGRESGSYNEQFF. The CDR3, as DNA: TGTGCCAGCAGTTACCACGGTAGGGAATCGGGGTCCTACAATGAGCAGTTCTTC. The chain has TRBV6-2 or TRBV6-3 and TRBJ2-1; maybe TRBD2 (5 bases). V was shortened by 2 bases and J by 1 base, with 18 bases between the two germline ends. The CDR3 spans 18 residues. The V gene's germline CDR1 is MNHEY and CDR2 SVGEGT.

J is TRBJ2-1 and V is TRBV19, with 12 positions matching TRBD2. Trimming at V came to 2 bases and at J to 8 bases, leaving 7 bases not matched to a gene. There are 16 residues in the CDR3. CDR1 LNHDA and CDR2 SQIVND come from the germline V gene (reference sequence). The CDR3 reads CASSISRLAGAHEQFF. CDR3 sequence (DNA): TGTGCCAGTAGTATATCCCGACTAGCGGGAGCCCATGAGCAGTTCTTC. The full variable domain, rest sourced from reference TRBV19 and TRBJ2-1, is DGGITQSPKYLFRKEGQNVTLSCEQNLNHDAMYWYRQDPGQGLRLIYYSQIVNDFQKGDIAEGYSVSREKKESFPLTVTSAQKNPTAFYLCASSISRLAGAHEQFFGPGTRLTVL.

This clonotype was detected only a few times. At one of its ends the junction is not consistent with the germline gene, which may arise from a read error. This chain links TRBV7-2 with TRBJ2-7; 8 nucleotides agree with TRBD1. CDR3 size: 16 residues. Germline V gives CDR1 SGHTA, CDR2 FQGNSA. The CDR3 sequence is CASSLTPGTGSYGQYF. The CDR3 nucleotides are TGTGCCAGCAGCTTGACGCCCGGGACAGGCTCCTACGGGCAGTACTTC.

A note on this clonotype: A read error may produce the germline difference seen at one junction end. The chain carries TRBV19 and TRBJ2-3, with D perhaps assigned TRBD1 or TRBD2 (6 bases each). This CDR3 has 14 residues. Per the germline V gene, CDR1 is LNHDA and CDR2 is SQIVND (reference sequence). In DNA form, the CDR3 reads TGTGCCAGCAGTACGGGGGCCCTTGGGGATACGCAGTATTTT. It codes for CASSTGALGDTQYF.

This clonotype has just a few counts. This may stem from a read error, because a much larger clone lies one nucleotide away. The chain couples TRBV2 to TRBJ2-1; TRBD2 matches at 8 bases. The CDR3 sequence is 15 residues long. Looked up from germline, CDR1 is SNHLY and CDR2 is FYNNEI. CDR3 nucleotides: TGTGCCAGCAGTGAGGTGGGACTAGGATTAAATGAGCAGCTCTTC. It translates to CASSEVGLGLNEQLF.

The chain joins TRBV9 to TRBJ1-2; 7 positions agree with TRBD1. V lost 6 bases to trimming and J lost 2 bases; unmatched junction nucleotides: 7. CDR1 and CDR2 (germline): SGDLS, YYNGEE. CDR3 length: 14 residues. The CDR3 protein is CASTQGGGNYGYTF. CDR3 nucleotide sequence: TGTGCCAGCACCCAGGGGGGGGGCAACTATGGCTACACCTTC.